Listed below are T cell receptor beta chains from one sample, sequenced in a study of human T cells and chemical hapten exposure. TCRdb processed the RACE reads anew with MiXCR; each CDR3 protein has one entry. The sample has about 77,000 distinct CDR3 sequences, approximately 8.1% seen once; the top ten hold about 1.8%. What was sequenced was whole blood. The source of these receptors is a female donor in good health. Some clones in this sample may be carry-over from other donors' samples. The CDR3 runs from the conserved cysteine through the conserved F or W. A D gene is named only where the DNA matches it firmly. Some rows mark clone size as missing; the rest say once, few, many or name a class of expanded clone.

J gene	clone size	D gene	CDR3 length	V gene	CDR3 protein	CDR3 DNA
TRBJ1-2	NA	NA	14	TRBV12-3/TRBV12-4	CASSSRRANYGYTF	TGTGCCAGCAGCTCCCGGAGGGCGAACTATGGCTACACCTTC
TRBJ2-3	NA	TRBD2	15	TRBV20-1	CSARDPAGGVDTQYF	TGCAGTGCTAGAGATCCTGCGGGGGGGGTAGATACGCAGTATTTT
TRBJ2-3	NA	NA	10	TRBV29-1	CSGGEDTQYF	TGCAGCGGTGGGGAAGATACGCAGTATTTT
TRBJ2-3	NA	NA	14	TRBV12-3/TRBV12-4	CASSPSLSTDTQYF	TGTGCCAGCAGTCCCTCGCTCAGCACAGATACGCAGTATTTT
TRBJ1-4	few	TRBD1	14	TRBV20-1	CSARGTAEDEKLFF	TGCAGTGCTAGGGGGACAGCCGAAGACGAAAAACTGTTTTTT
TRBJ1-1	many	NA	12	TRBV28	CASSAHQFEAFF	TGTGCCAGCAGTGCCCACCAGTTTGAAGCTTTCTTT
TRBJ2-1	few	NA	13	TRBV2	CASSGTSFNEQFF	TGTGCCAGCAGTGGGACCTCGTTCAATGAGCAGTTCTTC
TRBJ1-5	many	NA	14	TRBV2	CASTRFGGNQPQHF	TGTGCCAGCACCCGCTTCGGGGGCAATCAGCCCCAGCATTTT
TRBJ2-3	many	NA	16	TRBV10-3	CAISHPGQPGTDTQYF	TGTGCCATCAGCCATCCGGGCCAGCCCGGAACAGATACGCAGTATTTT
TRBJ2-3	NA	TRBD2	15	TRBV12-3/TRBV12-4	CASSGGGVSTDTQYF	TGTGCCAGCAGCGGTGGGGGGGTTAGCACAGATACGCAGTATTTT
TRBJ2-5	NA	NA	11	TRBV28	CASVRQETQYF	TGTGCCAGCGTCCGGCAAGAGACCCAGTACTTC
TRBJ2-7	NA	NA	9	TRBV25-1	CAAYLEQYF	TGTGCAGCCTATTTGGAGCAGTACTTC
TRBJ1-6	few	NA	14	TRBV3-1	CASSQVPGYSPLHF	TGTGCCAGCAGCCAAGTTCCGGGGTATTCACCCCTCCACTTT
TRBJ2-2	few	NA	17	TRBV4-1	CASSSPRSRSGTGELFF	TGCGCCAGCAGCTCCCCGCGTTCTCGCAGTGGCACCGGGGAGCTGTTTTTT
TRBJ1-6	many	TRBD1	14	TRBV6-1	CASRATGGELPLHF	TGTGCCAGCAGGGCGACAGGGGGTGAACTCCCCCTCCACTTT
TRBJ2-7	few	NA	14	TRBV25-1	CASSEAGNSYEQYF	TGTGCCAGCAGTGAAGCGGGGAACTCCTACGAGCAGTACTTC
TRBJ1-1	many	NA	16	TRBV20-1	CSARDRLLGEDTEAFF	TGCAGTGCTAGAGATCGCCTGCTGGGGGAAGACACTGAAGCTTTCTTT
TRBJ2-3	many	NA	16	TRBV3-1	CASSQGLTGSTDTQYF	TGTGCCAGCAGCCAAGGTCTCACGGGGAGCACAGATACGCAGTATTTT
TRBJ2-1	NA	NA	14	TRBV6-5	CASKVQGSWDEQFF	TGTGCCAGCAAGGTACAGGGCAGTTGGGATGAGCAGTTCTTC
TRBJ1-5	NA	NA	13	TRBV20-1	CSATSAGNQPQHF	TGCAGTGCTACTTCGGCAGGGAATCAGCCCCAGCATTTT
TRBJ1-1	few	NA	16	TRBV29-1	CSVEEEFWGAEMRAFF	TGCAGCGTTGAAGAAGAATTTTGGGGGGCTGAAATGAGAGCTTTCTTT
TRBJ1-4	many	NA	12	TRBV12-3/TRBV12-4	CASSLATGKLFF	TGTGCCAGCAGTCTCGCGACCGGAAAACTGTTTTTT